The TCR beta chain under discussion was sequenced for a study of vaccination and CD4 T cells after COVID-19. Background on the study: Convalescent donors totaled six males and four females, including two who were Hispanic.

Looked up from germline, CDR1 is DFQATT and CDR2 is SNEGSKA (reference sequence). The CDR3 runs 15 residues. Losses at the gene ends were 6 bases for V and 6 bases for J; bases not matched to a gene: 13. With the Oncomine TCR Beta short-read assay, DNA from cultured CD4+ T cells was sequenced. TCRdb re-analysed the PCR reads in MiXCR, keeping a single row per CDR3 protein. The sample lists about 12,000 distinct CDR3 sequences; 25% to 40% were seen once. On this clonotype itself: The antigen remains undetermined.

Treatment specified: roughly ten-day PBMC culture with coronavirus spike peptide pools or control peptides (ViraFEST assay). The ViraFEST method relied on peptide pools to expand antigen-specific T cells, followed by TCR sequencing. Approximately 2 million PBMCs were grown per well alongside 10 IU/ml IL-2 and 10 ug/ml peptide pools. The study, taken as a whole, reports: Convalescent patients showed a median 86.3% of reactive clones that were seen only post-vaccination.

The receptor was derived from a human donor who had recovered from COVID-19. Source: CD4+ T cells from blood, cultured in vitro, taken after SARS-CoV-2 vaccination. The chain employs TRBV20-1 and TRBJ2-7, with 11 bases matching TRBD1. CDR3 DNA: TGCAGTGCGCCCTCCCGGGACAGGGGGACCCGCGAGCAGTACTTC. Protein: CSAPSRDRGTREQYF.